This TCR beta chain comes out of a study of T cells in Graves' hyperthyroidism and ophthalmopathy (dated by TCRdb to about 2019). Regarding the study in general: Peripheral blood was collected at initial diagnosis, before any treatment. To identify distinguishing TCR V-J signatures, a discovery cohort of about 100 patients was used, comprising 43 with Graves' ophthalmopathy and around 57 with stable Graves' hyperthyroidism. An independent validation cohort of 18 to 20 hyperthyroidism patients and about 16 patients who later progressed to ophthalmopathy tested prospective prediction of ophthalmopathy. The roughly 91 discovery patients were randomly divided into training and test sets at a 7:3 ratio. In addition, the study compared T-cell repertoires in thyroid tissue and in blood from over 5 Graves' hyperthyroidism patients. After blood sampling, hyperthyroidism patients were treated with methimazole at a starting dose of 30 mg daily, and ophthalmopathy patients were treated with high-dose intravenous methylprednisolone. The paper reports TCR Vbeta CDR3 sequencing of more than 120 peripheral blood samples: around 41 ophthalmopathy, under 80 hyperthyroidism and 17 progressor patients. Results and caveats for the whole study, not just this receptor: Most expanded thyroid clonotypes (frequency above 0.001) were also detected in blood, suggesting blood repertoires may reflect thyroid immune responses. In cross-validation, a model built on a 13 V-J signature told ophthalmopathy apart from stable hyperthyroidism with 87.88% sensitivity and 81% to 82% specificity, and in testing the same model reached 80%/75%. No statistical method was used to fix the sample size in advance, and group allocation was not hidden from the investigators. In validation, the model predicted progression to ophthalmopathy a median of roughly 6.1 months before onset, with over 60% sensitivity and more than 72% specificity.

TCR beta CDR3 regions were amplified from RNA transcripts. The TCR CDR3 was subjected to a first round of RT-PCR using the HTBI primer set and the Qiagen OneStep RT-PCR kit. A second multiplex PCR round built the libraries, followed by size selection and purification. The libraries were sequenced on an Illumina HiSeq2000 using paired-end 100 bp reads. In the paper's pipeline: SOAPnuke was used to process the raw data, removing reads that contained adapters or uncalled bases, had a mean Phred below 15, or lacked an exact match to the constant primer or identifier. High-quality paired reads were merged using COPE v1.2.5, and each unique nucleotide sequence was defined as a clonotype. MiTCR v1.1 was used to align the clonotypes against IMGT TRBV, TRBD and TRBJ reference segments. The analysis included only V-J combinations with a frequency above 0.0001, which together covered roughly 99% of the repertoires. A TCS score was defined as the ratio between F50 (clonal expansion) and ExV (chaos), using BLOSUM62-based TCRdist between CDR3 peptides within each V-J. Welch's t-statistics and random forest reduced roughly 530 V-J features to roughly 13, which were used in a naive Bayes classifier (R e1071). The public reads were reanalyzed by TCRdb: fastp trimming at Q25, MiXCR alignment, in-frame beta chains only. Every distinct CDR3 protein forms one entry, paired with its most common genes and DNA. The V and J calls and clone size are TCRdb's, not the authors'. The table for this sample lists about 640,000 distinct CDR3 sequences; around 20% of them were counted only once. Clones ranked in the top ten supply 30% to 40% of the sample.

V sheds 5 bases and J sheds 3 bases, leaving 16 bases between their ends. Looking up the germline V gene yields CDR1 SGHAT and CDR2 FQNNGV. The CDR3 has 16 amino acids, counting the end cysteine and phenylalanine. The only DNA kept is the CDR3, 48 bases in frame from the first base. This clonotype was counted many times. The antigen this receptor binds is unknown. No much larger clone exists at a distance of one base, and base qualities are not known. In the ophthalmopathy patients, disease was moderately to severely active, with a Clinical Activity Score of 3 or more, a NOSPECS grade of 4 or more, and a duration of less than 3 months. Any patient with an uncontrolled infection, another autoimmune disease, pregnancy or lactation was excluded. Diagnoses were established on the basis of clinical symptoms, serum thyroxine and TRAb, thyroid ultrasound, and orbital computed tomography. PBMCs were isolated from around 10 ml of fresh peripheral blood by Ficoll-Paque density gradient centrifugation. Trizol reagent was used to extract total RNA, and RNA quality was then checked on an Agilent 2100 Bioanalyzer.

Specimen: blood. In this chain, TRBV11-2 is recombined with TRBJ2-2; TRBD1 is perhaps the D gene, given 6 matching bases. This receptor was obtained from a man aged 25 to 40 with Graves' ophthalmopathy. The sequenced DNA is TGTGCCAGCAGCAGCCGATGGGGGCTTGACACCGGGGAGCTGTTTTTT. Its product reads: CASSSRWGLDTGELFF.